This paragraph reports one T cell receptor (beta chain). The antigen this receptor binds is unknown. No much larger clonotype is one base removed from it; base qualities were not supplied. At the junction V is shortened by 0 bases and J by 3 bases, with 11 bases in between. CDR1 and CDR2, per the germline V gene (reference sequence), are LNHNV and YYDKDF. The CDR3, cysteine through phenylalanine, is 15 amino acids long. Solely the CDR3 DNA is kept, with 45 bases framed from the first base. This specimen belongs to a study of shared clonotypes between healthy human individuals (TCRdb year 2020). General notes on the study: Three men and two women, aged 18 to 49 years, made up the cohort. Each donor's leukapheresis produced roughly between roughly 0.94 and 9.5 billion PBMCs. To estimate repertoire size and how much clonotypes are shared between individuals, the study performed deep sequencing of blood TCR repertoires from five healthy adults. Different laboratories and diverse techniques were used to prepare libraries and sequence TCR repertoires, to increase sequencing depth and limit assay-specific biases. For each donor, CD4 naive and CD4 memory were each run on three plates, CD8 naive on two plates, and CD8 memory on one plate.

Donors were healthy HIV-negative adults with no recently reported acute infections or vaccinations. Only Caucasian adults living in Nashville, Tennessee, USA were represented among the donors. Magnetic negative selection was used to enrich CD4+ T cells, after which naive cells were positively selected on CD45RA and the negative fraction became the memory subset. After blood collection by leukapheresis, PBMCs were isolated using Ficoll-Histopaque density gradient centrifugation and then cryopreserved in the vapor phase of liquid nitrogen. Analytical flow cytometry was used to check the purity and quantity of every magnetically sorted T cell population. Genomic DNA was isolated from each sorted fraction and quantified by UV absorbance on a Nanodrop 2000c. What the work shows at the level of the full study, not this receptor alone: Because the study included only a small number of donors, the genetic and exposure-history diversity represented was limited. Even with the large sequencing depth, rarefaction of the sorted-subset datasets indicated that sequencing was incomplete. Larger estimated clonotype richness was generally found for naive subsets than for memory subsets. About 5% of naive CD4, 3.5% of naive CD8, 2.3% of memory CD4, and approximately 0.4% of memory CD8 clonotypes were shared across a few donors. Based on pairwise subsampling, the degree of clonotype sharing among donors was expected to be affected by sequencing depth. Clonotypes shared by all four sorted-subset donors showed higher generation probabilities than non-shared clonotypes. Sampling was restricted to blood, and TCR repertoires in tissue are likely to differ from TCR repertoires in blood.

TCR CDR3 regions were amplified from genomic DNA by multiplex PCR using the deep immunoSEQ assay. Extracted genomic DNA from each cell subset was spread evenly across all wells of several immunoSEQ 96-well plates, with each plate serving as a replicate. For sorted subsets, around 0.2 ug genomic DNA, equal to about 30,000 T cell genomes, was loaded into each replicate PCR. The purified libraries were quantified using a Qubit 3.0 fluorometer, sized with a Bioanalyzer 2100, and then quantified again using the KAPA Library Quantification kit. A separate single-read 150-cycle Illumina NextSeq 550 flow cell was used to sequence each immunoSEQ 96-well plate. The source study handled its data this way. Because the immunoSEQ output held only junctional sequences and lacked quality scores, the filtering could not match the filtering applied to full-length reads. Sequences were annotated with PyIR, a Python wrapper for IgBLAST v1.9, using IMGT germline references to assign V/J genes and CDR3. Reads were removed for weak V/J assignments (E-value above 1e-6), missing CDR3, stop codons, out-of-frame junctions, or ambiguous translated residues. V3J clonotypes were defined as sequences sharing the same inferred V gene, J gene, and CDR3 amino acid sequence. To compute the percentage overlap between repertoires, the number of shared unique clonotypes was divided by the size of the smaller repertoire. Three approaches were used to assess repertoire richness: RTK rarefaction, the Chao1 estimator, and Recon v2.1 estimates of unobserved clonotypes. Generation probabilities were computed with OLGA for all TCRbeta clonotypes obtained by the gDNA method from four donors. The clones in this table, taken by TCRdb from immuneACCESS, are in-frame only. Not every clone is retained; where verified, under half of the shortfall comes from an unresolved V gene, and the cause of the rest is unknown. V, J and clone size reflect that table, while D and trimming were determined from the DNA. The sample has roughly 1 million clones on record, about 70% of them singletons. The ten largest clones add up to about 1.5% of the sample.

The V gene is TRBV15 and the J gene is TRBJ1-2; TRBD1 is a possible D gene, resting on 5 matching bases. Sequenced sample: memory CD4+ T cells sorted from blood. This specimen's cell subset or site label, per the study, means: CD45RA-negative fraction. The sequence came from a man aged 18 to 30 in good health. Here is the DNA: TGTGCCACCAGCAGAGATGGGCCAGGGTACTATGGCTACACCTTC. It translates as CATSRDGPGYYGYTF. The full variable domain, with segments outside the CDR3 supplied by the reference TRBV15 and TRBJ1-2 proteins, appears as DAMVIQNPRYQVTQFGKPVTLSCSQTLNHNVMYWYQQKSSQAPKLLFHYYDKDFNNEADTPDNFQSRRPNTSFCFLDIRSPGLGDTAMYLCATSRDGPGYYGYTFGSGTRLTVV.